One sample yielded the 6 T cell receptor beta chains listed below, sequenced in a study of radiotherapy plus CTLA-4 blockade in lung cancer. This table comes from immunoSEQ multiplex PCR, and its TCRdb copy is limited to in-frame clones, with some not included. The table shows 70,000 to 90,000 clones, with 78% occurring only once. The specimen was peripheral blood, collected from a patient treated with radiotherapy plus ipilimumab. The origin of the receptors is a human donor with non-small cell lung cancer who had a complete response to radiotherapy plus ipilimumab.

The chain recombines TRBV5-5 with TRBJ2-7; the D call may be TRBD1 or TRBD2 (5 bases each). CDR1 is SGHKS and CDR2 is YYEKEE in the germline V gene (reference sequence). V shed 1 base and J shed 2 bases, with 13 bases lying between them. The CDR3 spans 15 residues. This CDR3 is CASSLPGRMTYEQYV. The CDR3 DNA is TGTGCCAGCAGCTTGCCGGGGCGGATGACCTACGAGCAGTACGTC.

This sequence joins TRBV5-1 and TRBJ2-3; 7 bases are a match to TRBD2. Unmatched junction bases numbered 5, after V lost 4 bases and J lost 3 bases. Germline lookup yields CDR1 SGHRS and CDR2 YFSETQ. CDR3 length: 14 amino acids. CDR3: CASSPGLETDTQYF. In nucleotides, the CDR3 is TGCGCCAGCAGCCCAGGACTAGAGACAGATACGCAGTATTTT.

This chain connects TRBV5-1 to TRBJ2-3, with 7 positions matching TRBD1. V was pared by 5 bases and J by 10 bases, with 7 bases of the junction left unmatched. The CDR3 has 12 amino acids. Germline CDR1 reads SGHRS; CDR2 reads YFSETQ. As DNA, the CDR3 is TGCGCCAGCAGGTTCGAACAGGGGCCGCAGTATTTT. Amino acids: CASRFEQGPQYF.

This rearrangement joins TRBV9 to TRBJ2-1, with TRBD2 matching 7 bases. Unmatched junction bases numbered 15, after V lost 0 bases and J lost 9 bases. Germline V gives CDR1 SGDLS, CDR2 YYNGEE. The CDR3 sequence is 17 residues long. This chain's CDR3 is CASSVGGIAGRGAEQFF. The DNA of the CDR3 is TGTGCCAGCAGCGTAGGCGGGATAGCGGGCCGAGGGGCTGAGCAGTTCTTC.

The rearrangement links TRBV7-2 to TRBJ2-7, with D perhaps TRBD2 (6 bases). The CDR3 contains 15 residues. The V gene's germline CDR1 is SGHTA and CDR2 FQGNSA. The V end lost 5 bases, the J end lost 3 bases, and 17 bases lay between the germline ends. CDR3 sequence (DNA): TGTGCCAGCAGCACCACCGGGACTGCAAACTACGAGCAGTACTTC. This codes for CASSTTGTANYEQYF.

This chain links TRBV6-6 with TRBJ1-5, with D unclear. Germline CDR1 and CDR2: MNHNY and SVGAGI (reference sequence). The CDR3 consists of 13 residues. V was trimmed by 5 bases and J by 4 bases, leaving 9 bases between them. This chain's CDR3 is CASSGSKNQPQHF. The CDR3 DNA follows: TGTGCCAGCAGTGGGAGTAAAAATCAGCCCCAGCATTTT.